A selection of T cell receptor beta chains follows, all from one sample in a study of blood T cell repertoires in COVID-19. The assay was immunoSEQ multiplex PCR, and TCRdb's table has in-frame clones only and misses some. The table has roughly 380,000 clones, about 85% seen once; the top ten hold roughly 3.4%. The specimen sequenced was peripheral blood. The source of these receptors is a woman in her late teens or twenties with acute or convalescent COVID-19. Both conserved end residues are part of each CDR3. A D gene is named only where the DNA matches it firmly. Size is stated for part of the rows, as once, few or many counts, or as a class when the clone is expanded.

cdr3_aa	cdr3_nt	j_call	d_call	v_call	clone_size
CASVNPTGIGKPEAFF	TGTGCCAGCGTAAATCCAACAGGGATAGGGAAACCTGAAGCTTTCTTT	TRBJ1-1	NA	TRBV28	once
CASSFDGGNTEAFF	TGCGCCAGCAGCTTCGACGGGGGGAACACTGAAGCTTTCTTT	TRBJ1-1	NA	TRBV5-1	NA
CATSRPSGSSGNTIYF	TGTGCCACCAGCAGACCCTCGGGAAGTTCTGGAAACACCATATATTTT	TRBJ1-3	NA	TRBV15	NA
CASTLTGVRIEKLFF	TGTGCCAGCACATTAACAGGGGTCCGTATTGAAAAACTGTTTTTT	TRBJ1-4	TRBD1	TRBV27	NA
CASSHKGGSTEAFF	TGTGCCAGCAGCCACAAGGGGGGGAGCACTGAAGCTTTCTTT	TRBJ1-1	NA	TRBV3-1/TRBV3-2	NA
CSASEWQASYNEQFF	TGCAGTGCTAGTGAATGGCAGGCCTCCTACAATGAGCAGTTCTTC	TRBJ2-1	NA	TRBV20-1	NA
CSVGGKSYEQYF	TGCAGCGTTGGCGGGAAATCCTACGAGCAGTACTTC	TRBJ2-7	NA	TRBV29-1	NA
CASSVASGIGYTF	TGTGCCAGCAGCGTAGCTTCAGGGATTGGCTACACCTTC	TRBJ1-2	NA	TRBV9	once
CASSLGQGVYGYTF	TGCGCCAGCAGCCTTGGACAGGGAGTTTATGGCTACACCTTC	TRBJ1-2	TRBD1	TRBV4-1	NA
CASSHAKDRGGETQYF	TGTGCCAGCAGCCACGCGAAGGACAGGGGAGGGGAGACCCAGTACTTC	TRBJ2-5	TRBD1	TRBV5-4	NA
CASSAQLEGGELFF	TGTGCCAGCAGCGCTCAACTAGAGGGCGGGGAGCTGTTTTTT	TRBJ2-2	NA	TRBV9	NA
CASSLGQGGVYTF	TGTGCCAGCAGCTTAGGACAGGGGGGAGTCTACACCTTC	TRBJ1-2	TRBD1	TRBV5-5	NA
CASSPGGSKTYEQYF	TGTGCCAGCAGTCCGGGGGGGAGTAAAACCTACGAGCAGTACTTC	TRBJ2-7	TRBD2	TRBV28	NA
CASSVWSGGGYTF	TGTGCCAGCAGCGTATGGTCAGGTGGGGGCTACACCTTC	TRBJ1-2	NA	TRBV9	NA
CASSISRRERIDTQYF	TGTGCCAGTAGTATATCAAGGCGGGAGAGGATAGATACGCAGTATTTT	TRBJ2-3	TRBD2	TRBV19	NA
CASSAGTGGEKLFF	TGTGCCAGCAGCGCCGGGACAGGGGGCGAAAAACTGTTTTTT	TRBJ1-4	TRBD1	TRBV9	NA
CASSIGRRVGNQPQHF	TGTGCCAGTAGTATCGGGAGACGAGTTGGCAATCAGCCCCAGCATTTT	TRBJ1-5	NA	TRBV19	NA
CASSTRVAKNIQYF	TGTGCCAGCAGTACCAGGGTGGCCAAAAACATTCAGTACTTC	TRBJ2-4	NA	TRBV6-5	NA
CASSTTRGYEQFF	TGTGCCAGTAGTACAACCCGCGGGTATGAGCAGTTCTTC	TRBJ2-1	NA	TRBV19	NA
CASGLVLTGGKYEQYF	TGTGCTAGTGGTTTGGTACTCACAGGGGGAAAATACGAGCAGTACTTC	TRBJ2-7	TRBD1	TRBV12-5	NA
CASSSGGFTGELFF	TGTGCCAGCAGTTCAGGGGGTTTCACCGGGGAGCTGTTTTTT	TRBJ2-2	TRBD1	TRBV5-4	NA
CASPGRNYGYTF	TGTGCCAGCCCCGGGAGAAACTATGGCTACACCTTC	TRBJ1-2	NA	TRBV2	once
CASSQLAGGLPEQYF	TGTGCCAGCAGCCAGTTAGCGGGGGGTTTACCCGAGCAGTACTTC	TRBJ2-7	TRBD2	TRBV11-2	few
CASTIGASNQPQHF	TGTGCCAGCACCATTGGGGCGAGCAATCAGCCCCAGCATTTT	TRBJ1-5	NA	TRBV6-5	NA
CASRRSEGSSYEQYF	TGTGCCAGCAGGAGATCGGAGGGGAGCTCCTACGAGCAGTACTTC	TRBJ2-7	NA	TRBV9	NA